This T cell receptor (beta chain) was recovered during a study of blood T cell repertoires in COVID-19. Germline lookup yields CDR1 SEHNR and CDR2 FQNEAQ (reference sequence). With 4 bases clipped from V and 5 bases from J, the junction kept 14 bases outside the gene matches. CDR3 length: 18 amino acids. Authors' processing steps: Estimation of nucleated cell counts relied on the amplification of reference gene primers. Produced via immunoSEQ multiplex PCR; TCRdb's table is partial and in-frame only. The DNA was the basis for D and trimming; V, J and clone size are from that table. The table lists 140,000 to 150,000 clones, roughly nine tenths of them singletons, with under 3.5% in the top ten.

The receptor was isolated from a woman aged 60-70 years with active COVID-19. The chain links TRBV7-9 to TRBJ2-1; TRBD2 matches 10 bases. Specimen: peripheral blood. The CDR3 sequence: CASSSHLSTSGLNNEQFF. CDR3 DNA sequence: TGTGCCAGCAGCTCGCATCTTTCGACTAGCGGGCTTAACAATGAGCAGTTCTTC.